The 29 T cell receptor beta chains reported below all come from one sample, sequenced in a study of human T cells and chemical hapten exposure. Indicated time point: pre-sensitization, week 0. Treatment defined: therapeutic diphenylcyclopropenone sensitization with weekly scalp DPC. TCRdb independently ran MiXCR on the RACE reads; one entry per CDR3 protein. The repertoire holds approximately 400,000 distinct CDR3 sequences, with 4.5% to 5.5% as singletons. This material consisted of whole blood, taken in connection with sensitization to the hapten diphenylcyclopropenone (DPC). The receptors originated from a woman between 45 and 60 years old with alopecia areata. Some clones in this sample may be carry-over from other donors' samples.

This clonotype was seen repeatedly, ten times or more. The V call is TRBV7-9, the J call TRBJ1-5; tentatively, D is TRBD1 (5 bases). Germline-derived CDR1 and CDR2 are SEHNR and FQNEAQ (reference sequence). V shed 6 bases and J shed 4 bases, with 16 bases lying between them. There are 15 residues in the CDR3. The CDR3 bases are TGTGCCAGCAGTCAAGACGACAGCCTAAATCAGCCCCAGCATTTT. The encoded protein is CASSQDDSLNQPQHF.

This clonotype came up a few times. The J gene is TRBJ2-5, the V gene TRBV4-1; tentatively, D is TRBD1 (6 bases). V dropped 0 bases and J dropped 5 bases, with 13 bases sitting between them. Germline V gene lookup returns CDR1 MGHRA and CDR2 YSYEKL. The CDR3 spans 15 residues. The CDR3 loop is CASSQDLSRGETQYF. The CDR3 DNA is TGCGCCAGCAGCCAAGATCTCTCTAGGGGGGAGACCCAGTACTTC.

This clonotype has a handful of counts. This chain uses TRBV18 with TRBJ1-5, with D perhaps matching TRBD1 (5 bases). Germline-derived CDR1 and CDR2 are KGHSH and LQKENI. The CDR3 is made up of 16 amino acids. V was pared by 3 bases and J by 0 bases, with 12 bases between. The CDR3 loop reads CASSPRDSNSNQPQHF. CDR3 DNA sequence: TGTGCCAGCTCACCGCGGGACTCCAATAGCAATCAGCCCCAGCATTTT.

This clonotype has at least ten counts. The chain links TRBV11-2 to TRBJ2-1; 11 bases line up with TRBD2. CDR1 is SGHAT, CDR2 FQNNGV, per germline. V lost 3 bases and J lost 4; bases outside the gene matches: 5. This CDR3 spans 16 amino acids. CDR3 DNA: TGTGCCAGCAGCTTCGACCTAGCGGGAGGATACAATGAGCAGTTCTTC. It encodes CASSFDLAGGYNEQFF.

This clonotype was seen a few times. The CDR3 DNA follows: TGTGCCAGCTCATCCGGGCCCCTCCTCCAGTACTTC. Its protein product is CASSSGPLLQYF. V and J are TRBV18 and TRBJ2-5; D call uncertain. CDR3 length equals 12 residues. V dropped 5 bases and J dropped 10 bases, with 14 bases sitting between them. Germline V CDR1 and CDR2: KGHSH, LQKENI.

The genes are TRBV5-1 and TRBJ2-3, with TRBD1 matching 9 bases. The V and J ends lost 2 bases and 3 bases, in that order; junction bases with no gene match: 7. This CDR3 region has 16 residues. Looked up from germline, CDR1 is SGHRS and CDR2 is YFSETQ. The CDR3 reads CASSFAGTGKTDTQYF. In nucleotides, the CDR3 is TGCGCCAGCAGCTTTGCCGGGACAGGGAAAACAGATACGCAGTATTTT.

This clonotype was found a few times. V is TRBV20-1 and J is TRBJ1-1; a possible D gene is TRBD1 (5 bases). Trimming took off 1 base at V and 3 bases at J, with 6 bases between the two ends. Germline assignment: CDR1 DFQATT and CDR2 SNEGSKA (reference sequence). The CDR3 runs 12 residues. CDR3 nucleotide sequence: TGCAGTGCTAGAGCAGGGTACACTGAAGCTTTCTTT. This gives the protein CSARAGYTEAFF.

This clonotype was observed many times. This chain links TRBV3-1 with TRBJ1-4; tentative D call: TRBD1 (6 bases). The CDR3 has 14 residues. V was cut by 4 bases and J by 4 bases, with 10 bases left in between. From germline, CDR1 is LGHDT and CDR2 YNNKEL (reference sequence). As DNA, the CDR3 is TGTGCCAGCAGCCGAAGGACAGATAATGAAAAACTGTTTTTT. Amino acids: CASSRRTDNEKLFF. The variable domain in full, with the rest retrieved from reference TRBV3-1 and TRBJ1-4, is DTAVSQTPKYLVTQMGNDKSIKCEQNLGHDTMYWYKQDSKKFLKIMFSYNNKELIINETVPNRFSPKSPDKAHLNLHINSLELGDSAVYFCASSRRTDNEKLFFGSGTQLSVL.

This clonotype was recorded at least ten times. The CDR3 nucleotides are TGTGCCAGCAGCCGCGGGACTAGCGGTACGCAGTATTTT. It yields the protein CASSRGTSGTQYF. The V call is TRBV6-2 or TRBV6-3, the J call TRBJ2-3; TRBD2 agrees at 11 bases. Germline CDR1 and CDR2: MNHEY and SVGEGT. With 6 bases clipped from V and 8 bases from J, the junction kept 4 bases outside the gene matches. This CDR3 contains 13 residues.

This clonotype was seen at least ten times. This chain connects TRBV4-1 to TRBJ2-3, with TRBD2 matching 8 bases. Trimming cost V 3 bases and J 0 bases; bases outside gene matches: 5. The CDR3 contains 16 residues. Per the germline V gene, CDR1 is MGHRA and CDR2 is YSYEKL. The CDR3 region is CASSQVGGASTDTQYF. The CDR3 DNA sequence: TGCGCCAGCAGCCAGGTCGGGGGGGCTAGCACAGATACGCAGTATTTT.

The chain employs TRBV9 and TRBJ2-7; D perhaps matches TRBD1 (5 bases). This CDR3 is 15 amino acids long. CDR1 and CDR2 from the germline V gene are SGDLS and YYNGEE. V lost 0 bases to trimming and J lost 5 bases, with 15 bases between them. CDR3 in DNA: TGTGCCAGCAGCGTAGATCCCAGGGCGGCGAACGAGCAGTACTTC. Residues: CASSVDPRAANEQYF.

This clonotype was observed a handful of times. The chain joins TRBV7-6 to TRBJ2-2; the D is unclear. The V end lost 5 bases, the J end lost 5 bases, and 12 bases lay between the germline ends. Germline loops: CDR1 SGHVS, CDR2 FNYEAQ. CDR3 length equals 14 residues. DNA of the CDR3: TGTGCCAGCAGCCGGCCAGATGTTACCGGGGAGCTGTTTTTT. It is translated as CASSRPDVTGELFF.

This clonotype was observed many times. J is TRBJ1-5 and V is TRBV28; no clear D. This CDR3 comprises 12 residues. V was clipped by 8 bases and J by 6 bases, with 11 bases between them. Germline lookup yields CDR1 MDHEN and CDR2 SYDVKM. CDR3 DNA sequence: TGTGCCAGCGAACAGCGGGGTCAGCCCCAGCATTTT. Translated, it gives CASEQRGQPQHF.

This clonotype appeared a few times. The V call is TRBV7-9, the J call TRBJ1-6, with D possibly matching TRBD1 (6 bases). V was pared by 5 bases and J by 7 bases, with 15 bases between. The germline V gene encodes CDR1 SEHNR and CDR2 FQNEAQ (reference sequence). This CDR3 is built from 15 residues. The CDR3 DNA reads as TGTGCCAGCAGCCGTCGACAGGAGACGAATTCACCCCTCCACTTT. Residues: CASSRRQETNSPLHF.

In this sample, this clonotype turned up a few times. The V and J genes are TRBV7-8 and TRBJ2-7; D remains unclear. This CDR3 comprises 14 residues. Germline lookup yields CDR1 SGHVS and CDR2 FQNEAQ. V was trimmed by 0 bases and J by 2 bases, leaving 8 bases between them. In DNA, the CDR3 is TGTGCCAGCAGCTTAGCGTCAGTAGCCTACGAGCAGTACTTC. As protein: CASSLASVAYEQYF.

This clonotype was seen many times. The chain recombines TRBV15 with TRBJ2-7; 8 bases fit TRBD2. CDR1 is LNHNV, CDR2 YYDKDF, per germline (reference sequence). V lost 8 bases and J lost 4; bases outside the gene matches: 13. The CDR3 is 15 residues long. CDR3 region: CATSTSGGTYYEQYF. CDR3 DNA: TGTGCCACCTCTACTAGCGGAGGGACGTATTACGAGCAGTACTTC.

This clonotype was detected ten times or more. The chain employs TRBV27 and TRBJ2-6, with D unresolved. CDR3 length equals 15 residues. Between the trimmed V and J ends, which lost 7 bases and 3 bases, there was a span of 13 bases. Germline V CDR1 and CDR2: MNHEY, SMNVEV (reference sequence). The DNA of the CDR3 is TGTGCCAGCACCTTGGCCTATGGTGGGGCCAACGTCCTGACTTTC. It is translated as CASTLAYGGANVLTF. Using reference TRBV27 and TRBJ2-6 for the parts outside the CDR3, the full variable domain is EAQVTQNPRYLITVTGKKLTVTCSQNMNHEYMSWYRQDPGLGLRQIYYSMNVEVTDKGDVPEGYKVSRKEKRNFPLILESPSPNQTSLYFCASTLAYGGANVLTFGAGSRLTVL.

The genes are TRBV12-3 or TRBV12-4 and TRBJ1-1; TRBD1 matches 7 bases. Trimming removed 2 bases from V and 1 base from J; junction bases left unmatched: 7. This CDR3 spans 16 amino acids. The CDR3 spells CASSLRGGRGNTEAFF. The DNA of the CDR3 is TGTGCCAGCAGTTTAAGAGGGGGCCGCGGGAACACTGAAGCTTTCTTT.

The table lists this clonotype with a few counts. V usage is TRBV11-2 and J usage is TRBJ1-2, with 8 bases aligning to TRBD1. The CDR3 covers 15 residues. V lost 9 bases to trimming and J lost 0 bases; unmatched junction nucleotides: 9. Germline assignment: CDR1 SGHAT and CDR2 FQNNGV. CDR3 nucleotide sequence: TGTGCCAGTCAGACCTTCAGGGGGCCTAACTATGGCTACACCTTC. It yields the protein CASQTFRGPNYGYTF.

This clonotype was counted only a few times. V and J are TRBV2 and TRBJ2-5; D not resolved. Germline V gene lookup returns CDR1 SNHLY and CDR2 FYNNEI. Trimming took 0 bases from V and 5 from J, leaving 13 bases between them. The CDR3 is 15 amino acids. The CDR3 reads CASSEAVSWAETQYF. In DNA form, the CDR3 reads TGTGCCAGCAGTGAAGCGGTAAGCTGGGCCGAGACCCAGTACTTC.

This clonotype was counted between two and nine times. The chain uses TRBV14 and TRBJ2-2; a weak D match, TRBD1 (6 bases). This CDR3 spans 12 amino acids. V dropped 9 bases and J dropped 6 bases, with 11 bases sitting between them. Germline loops: CDR1 SGHDN, CDR2 FVKESK. CDR3 in DNA: TGTGCCAGTACGGACAGCCCCGGGGAGCTGTTTTTT. Translated: CASTDSPGELFF. The whole variable domain, filled in from reference TRBV14 and TRBJ2-2, reads EAGVTQFPSHSVIEKGQTVTLRCDPISGHDNLYWYRRVMGKEIKFLLHFVKESKQDESGMPNNRFLAERTGGTYSTLKVQPAELEDSGVYFCASTDSPGELFFGEGSRLTVL.

This clonotype was picked up a small number of times. The rearrangement joins TRBV2 to TRBJ2-3; 7 bases map to TRBD1. CDR3 length equals 15 residues. The germline CDR1 and CDR2 sequences are SNHLY and FYNNEI. The trim removed 4 bases at V and 4 bases at J, leaving 8 bases unmatched. The CDR3 DNA is TGTGCCAGCAGTGGACGGGCAGGGGGAGCAGATACGCAGTATTTT. Protein product: CASSGRAGGADTQYF.

This clonotype was recorded once. The rearrangement links TRBV11-2 to TRBJ2-5; D is undetermined. V lost 5 bases and J 0 bases, leaving 13 bases between the germline ends. Germline-derived CDR1 and CDR2 are SGHAT and FQNNGV. This CDR3 spans 15 amino acids. CDR3 in amino acids: CASSPFPEYQETQYF. The DNA for the CDR3 is TGTGCCAGCAGCCCCTTCCCGGAGTACCAAGAGACCCAGTACTTC.

This clonotype was seen at least ten times. This CDR3 is CSAISGASTDTQYF. In nucleotides, the CDR3 is TGCAGTGCCATTAGCGGGGCTAGCACAGATACGCAGTATTTT. The chain joins TRBV20-1 to TRBJ2-3, with 8 bases lining up with TRBD2. Germline loops: CDR1 DFQATT, CDR2 SNEGSKA (reference sequence). The CDR3 extends over 14 amino acids. Trimming removed 6 bases from V and 0 bases from J; junction bases left unmatched: 5.

The rearrangement links TRBV2 to TRBJ1-1; D might be TRBD1 (6 bases). CDR1 is SNHLY and CDR2 is FYNNEI in the germline V gene. The germline V and J ends were trimmed by 7 bases and 0 bases, with 12 bases remaining between them. The CDR3 has 14 amino acids. The chain's CDR3 is CASMGGLVNTEAFF. For the CDR3, the DNA is TGTGCCAGCATGGGGGGGCTGGTGAACACTGAAGCTTTCTTT.

The V and J genes are TRBV14 and TRBJ1-1; D not certain. The CDR3 loop spans 17 amino acids. Trimming removed 3 bases at V and 5 bases at J, with 22 bases between. Germline CDR1 is SGHDN and CDR2 is FVKESK. The CDR3 loop reads CASSHLGEGSSRTEAFF. Written as DNA, the CDR3 is TGTGCCAGCAGCCATCTAGGCGAGGGATCGTCTAGGACTGAAGCTTTCTTT.

Ten or more counts support this clonotype. V gene TRBV12-3 or TRBV12-4 combines with J gene TRBJ2-3, with TRBD1 as a possible D gene (5 bases). V lost 6 bases and J lost 1, with 14 bases in between. The CDR3 extends over 15 amino acids. The CDR3 sequence: CASRVTMGRTDTQYF. CDR3 nucleotide sequence: TGTGCCAGCAGGGTCACTATGGGGCGCACAGATACGCAGTATTTT.

The chain links TRBV28 to TRBJ2-1; 14 positions agree with TRBD2. V gave up 8 bases and J gave up 9 bases; unmatched junction bases: 9. CDR1 and CDR2 from the germline V gene are MDHEN and SYDVKM. This CDR3 comprises 15 residues. The CDR3 DNA is TGTGCCAGCCGTACCGGGACTAGCGGGAGAGGTGAGCAGTTCTTC. The encoded protein is CASRTGTSGRGEQFF.

The rearrangement links TRBV20-1 to TRBJ2-7, with a possible D match to TRBD2 (6 bases). The CDR3 loop spans 15 amino acids. Germline V gene lookup returns CDR1 DFQATT and CDR2 SNEGSKA (reference sequence). Between the trimmed V and J ends, which lost 0 bases and 3 bases, there was a span of 15 bases. CDR3 in amino acids: CSARDRDGTFYEQYF. CDR3 nucleotides: TGCAGTGCTAGAGATCGGGACGGGACTTTCTACGAGCAGTACTTC.